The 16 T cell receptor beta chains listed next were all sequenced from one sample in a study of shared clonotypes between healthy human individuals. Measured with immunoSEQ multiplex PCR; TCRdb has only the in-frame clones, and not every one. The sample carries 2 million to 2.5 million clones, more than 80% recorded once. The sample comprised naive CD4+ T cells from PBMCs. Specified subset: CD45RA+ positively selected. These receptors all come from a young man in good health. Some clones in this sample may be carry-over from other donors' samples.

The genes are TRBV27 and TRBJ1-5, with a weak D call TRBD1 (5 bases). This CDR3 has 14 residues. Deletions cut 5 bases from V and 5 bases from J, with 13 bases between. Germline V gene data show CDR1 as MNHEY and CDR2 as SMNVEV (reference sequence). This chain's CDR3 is CASSRQQAYQPQHF. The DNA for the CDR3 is TGTGCCAGCAGTCGTCAACAGGCGTATCAGCCCCAGCATTTT.

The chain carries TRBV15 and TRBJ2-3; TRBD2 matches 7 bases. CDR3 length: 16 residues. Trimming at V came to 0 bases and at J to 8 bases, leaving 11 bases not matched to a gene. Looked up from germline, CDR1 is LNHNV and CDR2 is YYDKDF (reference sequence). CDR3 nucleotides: TGTGCCACCAGCAGAGAAAGGACTAGGGCCTTTGGTACGCAGTATTTT. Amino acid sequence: CATSRERTRAFGTQYF.

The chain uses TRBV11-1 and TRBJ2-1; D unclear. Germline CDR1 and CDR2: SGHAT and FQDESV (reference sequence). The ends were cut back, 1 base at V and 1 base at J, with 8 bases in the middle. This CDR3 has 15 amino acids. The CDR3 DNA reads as TGTGCCAGCAGCTTAGGTGCGATATCCTACAATGAGCAGTTCTTC. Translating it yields CASSLGAISYNEQFF.

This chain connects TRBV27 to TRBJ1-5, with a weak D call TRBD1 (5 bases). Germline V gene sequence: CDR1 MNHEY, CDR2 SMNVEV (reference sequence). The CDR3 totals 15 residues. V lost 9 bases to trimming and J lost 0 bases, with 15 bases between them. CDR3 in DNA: TGTGCCAGTAGGGGCGGGGAATATAGCAATCAGCCCCAGCATTTT. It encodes CASRGGEYSNQPQHF.

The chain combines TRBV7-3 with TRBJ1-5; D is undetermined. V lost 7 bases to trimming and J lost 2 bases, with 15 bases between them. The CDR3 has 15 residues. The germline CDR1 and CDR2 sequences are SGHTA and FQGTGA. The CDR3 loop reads CASIYRVEGNQPQHF. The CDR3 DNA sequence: TGTGCCAGCATCTACCGGGTAGAGGGCAATCAGCCCCAGCATTTT.

The CDR3 DNA reads as TGTGCCAGCAGCGAACAGGGAGGCTCCTACAATGAGCAGTTCTTC. This gives the protein CASSEQGGSYNEQFF. This chain connects TRBV7-3 to TRBJ2-1; D might be TRBD1 or TRBD2, each matching 6 bases. CDR3 length equals 15 residues. CDR1 is SGHTA, CDR2 FQGTGA, per germline. Trimming cost V 5 bases and J 0 bases, with 11 bases left between them.

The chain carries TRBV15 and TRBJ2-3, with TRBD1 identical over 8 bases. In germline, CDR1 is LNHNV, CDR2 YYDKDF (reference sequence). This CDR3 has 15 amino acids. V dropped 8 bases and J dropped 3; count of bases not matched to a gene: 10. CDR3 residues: CATERGTGGTDTQYF. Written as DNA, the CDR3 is TGTGCCACCGAGAGGGGCACAGGGGGAACAGATACGCAGTATTTT.

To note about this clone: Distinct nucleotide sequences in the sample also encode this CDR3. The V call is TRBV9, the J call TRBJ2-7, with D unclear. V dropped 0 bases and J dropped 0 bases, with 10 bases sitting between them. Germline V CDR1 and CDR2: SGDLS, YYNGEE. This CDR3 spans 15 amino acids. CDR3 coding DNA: TGTGCCAGCAGCGTAGGGGCCACGAGCTCCTACGAGCAGTACTTC. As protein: CASSVGATSSYEQYF.

The chain's CDR3 is CASSEPGTGVYEQYF. CDR3 coding DNA: TGCGCCAGCAGCGAACCCGGGACAGGGGTCTACGAGCAGTACTTC. The rearrangement links TRBV5-1 to TRBJ2-7, with 10 nucleotides matching TRBD1. This CDR3 region has 15 residues. Losses at the gene ends were 4 bases for V and 3 bases for J; bases not matched to a gene: 7. The germline gives CDR1 SGHRS, CDR2 YFSETQ.

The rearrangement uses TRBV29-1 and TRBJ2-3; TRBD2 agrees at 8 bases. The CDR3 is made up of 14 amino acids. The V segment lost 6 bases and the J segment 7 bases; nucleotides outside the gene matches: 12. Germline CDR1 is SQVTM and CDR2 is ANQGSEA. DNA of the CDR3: TGCAGCGTATACCTAGCGGGCAATCTCCATACGCAGTATTTT. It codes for CSVYLAGNLHTQYF.

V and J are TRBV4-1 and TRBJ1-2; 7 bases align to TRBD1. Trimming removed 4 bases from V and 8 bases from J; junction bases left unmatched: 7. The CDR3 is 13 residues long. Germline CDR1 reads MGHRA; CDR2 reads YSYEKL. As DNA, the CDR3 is TGCGCCAGCAGCCCGACAGGGCTTGAGGGCTACACCTTC. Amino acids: CASSPTGLEGYTF.

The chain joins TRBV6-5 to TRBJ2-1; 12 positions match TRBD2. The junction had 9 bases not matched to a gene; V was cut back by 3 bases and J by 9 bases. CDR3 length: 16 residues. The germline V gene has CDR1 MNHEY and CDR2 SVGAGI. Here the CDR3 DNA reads TGTGCCAGCAGTTATAGAGCTAGCGGGAGGGCCGGTGAGCAGTTCTTC. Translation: CASSYRASGRAGEQFF.

Here the CDR3 reads CASRSPPPGGYTF. Written as DNA, the CDR3 is TGTGCCAGCAGAAGTCCCCCCCCAGGTGGCTACACCTTC. The V call is TRBV28, the J call TRBJ1-2; no clear D. The CDR3 consists of 13 residues. Germline V gives CDR1 MDHEN, CDR2 SYDVKM. V lost 6 bases, J lost 7 bases, and 15 bases lay in between.

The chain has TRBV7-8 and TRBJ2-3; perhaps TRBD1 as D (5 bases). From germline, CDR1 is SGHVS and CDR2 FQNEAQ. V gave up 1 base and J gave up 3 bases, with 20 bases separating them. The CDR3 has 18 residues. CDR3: CASSLVFLQGLETDTQYF. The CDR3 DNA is TGTGCCAGCAGCTTAGTGTTTTTGCAGGGTCTAGAAACAGATACGCAGTATTTT.

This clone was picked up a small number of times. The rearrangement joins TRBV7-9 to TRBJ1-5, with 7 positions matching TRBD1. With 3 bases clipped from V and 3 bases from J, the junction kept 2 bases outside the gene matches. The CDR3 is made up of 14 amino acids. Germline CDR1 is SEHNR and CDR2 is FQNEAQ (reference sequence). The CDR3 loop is CASSFGTDNQPQHF. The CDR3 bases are TGTGCCAGCAGCTTCGGGACAGACAATCAGCCCCAGCATTTT. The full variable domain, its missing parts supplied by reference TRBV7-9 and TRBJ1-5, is DTGVSQNPRHKITKRGQNVTFRCDPISEHNRLYWYRQTLGQGPEFLTYFQNEAQLEKSRLLSDRFSAERPKGSFSTLEIQRTEQGDSAMYLCASSFGTDNQPQHFGDGTRLSIL.

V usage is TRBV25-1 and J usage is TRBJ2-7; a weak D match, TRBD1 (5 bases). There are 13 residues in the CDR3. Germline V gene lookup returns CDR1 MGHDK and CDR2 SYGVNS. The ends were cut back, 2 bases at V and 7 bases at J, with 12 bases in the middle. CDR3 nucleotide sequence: TGTGCCAGCAGTGAAGGTCAGGGCAGGGAGCAGTACTTC. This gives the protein CASSEGQGREQYF.